Here is one TCR beta chain with its context. Its matching antigen is unknown. This entry is derived from a study of T cells in Graves' hyperthyroidism and ophthalmopathy. Study in general: Peripheral blood specimens were obtained at initial diagnosis, prior to any treatment. The study, taken as a whole, reports: In blood, most of the thyroid clonotypes expanded above 0.001 were also present.

Trimming pared 3 bases from V and 9 bases from J, leaving 18 bases between. CDR1 and CDR2 (germline): DFQATT, SNEGSKA (reference sequence). The CDR3 is made up of 14 amino acids. Patients aged 18 to 65 with hyperthyroidism were newly diagnosed, with duration under 2 months. Clinical symptoms, serum thyroxine and TRAb, thyroid ultrasound and orbital computed tomography were used for the diagnoses. What was amplified from RNA transcripts were TCR beta CDR3 regions. The TCR CDR3 first-round RT-PCR relied on the HTBI primer set. MiXCR, applied by TCRdb to the multiplex PCR reads, yields one record per CDR3 protein. This sample carries more than 500,000 distinct CDR3 sequences, approximately 15% of them seen once, and the ten largest clones take roughly 14%.

The chain uses TRBV20-1 and TRBJ2-1, with D perhaps matching TRBD2 (5 bases). This TCR was sampled from a woman in her thirties or forties with Graves' hyperthyroidism. The sequencing input was blood. Here the CDR3 reads CSASSSRRLGEQFF. The CDR3 DNA reads TGCAGTGCTAGTTCCTCTAGGAGGTTGGGTGAGCAGTTCTTC.